The text below deals with one T cell receptor (beta chain). Its antigen is not known. The germline V gene encodes CDR1 MNHEY and CDR2 SMNVEV (reference sequence). This CDR3 contains 14 residues. Trimming pared 5 bases from V and 6 bases from J, leaving 13 bases between. Generated by immunoSEQ multiplex PCR, the TCRdb table keeps only in-frame clones and is missing some. The sample comprises around 68,000 clones, more than 75% of which are singletons, and roughly 0.7% rests with the top ten. The data originate from a study of OX40 agonist ivuxolimab in advanced cancers. Across the whole study: Given to patients was ivuxolimab, an agonistic anti-OX40 (CD134) antibody.

Study-level results: With doses of 0.1-3.0 mg/kg, partial responders showed among the lowest clonal expansion. More expanded clones were found, on average, in CD8+ than in CD4+ T cells.

The source material was CD4+ or CD8+ T cells sorted from blood, sampled in a trial of the OX40 agonist ivuxolimab. The genes are TRBV27 and TRBJ2-2; D gene uncertain. The sequence derives from an adult with an advanced solid tumor such as melanoma, head and neck, liver or kidney cancer. The CDR3 sequence is CASSTVSGSGELFF. The DNA for the CDR3 is TGTGCCAGCAGTACAGTCAGTGGCTCCGGGGAGCTGTTTTTT.